Listed here are 5 T cell receptor beta chains from one sample, sequenced in a study of human T cells and chemical hapten exposure. MiXCR, run by TCRdb on the RACE reads, gives a single entry per CDR3 protein. This table holds fewer than 350,000 distinct CDR3 sequences, around 7.7% found once. Time point noted: pre-sensitization, week 0. Sample treatment: therapeutic diphenylcyclopropenone sensitization with weekly scalp DPC. Sequenced here: whole blood, sampled in connection with sensitization to the hapten diphenylcyclopropenone (DPC). These TCRs come from a man aged 18 to 30 with alopecia areata. Some clones in this sample may be carry-over from other donors' samples.

V is TRBV4-3 and J is TRBJ1-6, with D perhaps matching TRBD1 (6 bases). The CDR3 spans 18 residues. Germline loops: CDR1 LGHNA, CDR2 YSLEER. V was cut by 1 base and J by 7 bases, with 20 bases left in between. For the CDR3, the DNA is TGCGCCAGCAGCCAAGCTCAGGAGTGGCGGGACAACAATTCACCCCTCCACTTT. Translated: CASSQAQEWRDNNSPLHF.

This clonotype has a handful of counts. The J gene is TRBJ2-5, the V gene TRBV10-1; D is unresolved. This CDR3 is built from 17 residues. CDR1 and CDR2 (germline): WNHNN, SYGVQD (reference sequence). V was shortened by 0 bases and J by 2 bases, with 16 bases between the two germline ends. The CDR3 DNA reads TGCGCCAGCAGTGAGTCTATATTGGGTTCTCCACAAGAGACCCAGTACTTC. Its protein is CASSESILGSPQETQYF.

CDR3 bases: TGCAGTGCCCCTGTCCGGACCGGTGGCACAGATACGCAGTATTTT. Translation: CSAPVRTGGTDTQYF. The rearrangement uses TRBV20-1 and TRBJ2-3; D uncertain. The CDR3 sequence is 15 residues long. CDR1 and CDR2 from the germline V gene are DFQATT and SNEGSKA (reference sequence). V lost 6 bases and J lost 1, with 17 bases in between.

This clonotype was found a few times. One junction end disagrees with the germline gene, perhaps due to a read error. V is TRBV12-5 and J is TRBJ1-4; possibly TRBD1 for D (5 bases). CDR1 and CDR2 (germline): LGHNT, FRNRAP. CDR3 length: 14 residues. The CDR3 nucleotides are TGTGCTAGTGCTGAAGGCCAGGGAAATGGAAAACTGTTTTTT. This encodes CASAEGQGNGKLFF.

The chain uses TRBV21-1 and TRBJ2-7; TRBD1, the table's D call, was not compared with the DNA. TRBV21-1 is flagged as a pseudogene. CDR3 length: 17 residues. The CDR3 loop is CASSKKPPDCSTAEQYF. CDR3 DNA sequence: TGTGCCAGCAGCAAAAAGCCCCCGGACTGTTCTACGGCTGAGCAGTACTTC.